A single sample gave rise to the 7 T cell receptor beta chains below, sequenced in a study of post-analysis software for immune sequencing data (dated by TCRdb to the mid-2010s). The antigens for these receptors are not known. The library was built by means of PCR. Sequencing was performed on an Illumina HiSeq 2500. Unique molecular identifiers were incorporated into TCR beta cDNA libraries to reduce PCR and sequencing biases. In TCRdb, the public reads were trimmed at Q25 with fastp and aligned with MiXCR, with productive beta chains retained. Each entry is one CDR3 protein sequence, shown with its most common DNA and genes. The sample table holds 650,000 to 900,000 distinct CDR3 sequences, of which 46% were seen once. The biggest ten clones account for just under 5% of the sample. What the study reported, not specific to this receptor: Roughly 5 TRBV segments, including TRBV5-6, TRBV5-1 and TRBV20-1, were significantly more frequent in patients than controls.

Sequencing was performed on blood. The receptor source for this set is a girl aged 5 to 17 with multiple sclerosis.

The V and J genes are TRBV20-1 and TRBJ2-1, with 9 bases fitting TRBD2. V dropped 5 bases and J dropped 0; count of bases not matched to a gene: 5. The germline gives CDR1 DFQATT, CDR2 SNEGSKA (reference sequence). This CDR3 has 15 residues. The CDR3 region is CSAPTSGSSYNEQFF. The CDR3 DNA sequence: TGCAGTGCTCCGACTAGCGGCAGCTCCTACAATGAGCAGTTCTTC.

J is TRBJ2-3 and V is TRBV7-3, with 11 bases identical to TRBD2. With V trimmed by 2 bases and J by 6 bases, 4 bases remained unmatched. CDR1 SGHTA and CDR2 FQGTGA come from the germline V gene. This CDR3 has 15 amino acids. The chain's CDR3 is CASSLVLAGVDTQYF. The CDR3 region has the DNA TGTGCCAGCAGCTTAGTACTAGCGGGAGTGGATACGCAGTATTTT.

This sequence joins TRBV20-1 and TRBJ1-1; D unresolved. Germline V gives CDR1 DFQATT, CDR2 SNEGSKA (reference sequence). The germline V and J ends were trimmed by 6 bases and 0 bases, with 11 bases remaining between them. CDR3 length: 13 amino acids. CDR3: CSAKRPLNTEAFF. The CDR3 nucleotides are TGCAGTGCCAAACGCCCCCTGAACACTGAAGCTTTCTTT.

This clonotype has just one count. The CDR3 here is CASSRDGVGSPLHF. The DNA for the CDR3 is TGTGCCAGCAGCCGAGACGGGGTTGGCTCACCCCTCCACTTT. The chain is built from TRBV6-6 and TRBJ1-6; D call uncertain. V dropped 6 bases and J dropped 10 bases, with 16 bases sitting between them. Looked up from germline, CDR1 is MNHNY and CDR2 is SVGAGI (reference sequence). The CDR3 runs 14 residues.

This chain connects TRBV20-1 to TRBJ1-6; a possible D gene is TRBD1 (5 bases). V was pared by 0 bases and J by 7 bases, with 10 bases between. Germline V gene sequence: CDR1 DFQATT, CDR2 SNEGSKA (reference sequence). The CDR3 is 14 amino acids. CDR3 sequence (DNA): TGCAGTGCTAGAGATGGGGCCGAAAATTCACCCCTCCACTTT. Its protein product is CSARDGAENSPLHF.

This clonotype has a handful of counts. This rearrangement joins TRBV20-1 to TRBJ2-5; TRBD2 matches 8 bases. Germline V gene lookup returns CDR1 DFQATT and CDR2 SNEGSKA (reference sequence). The V and J ends lost 5 bases and 2 bases, in that order; junction bases with no gene match: 4. This CDR3 spans 13 amino acids. DNA for the CDR3: TGCAGTGCTGCTACTAGCGGACAAGAGACCCAGTACTTC. It encodes CSAATSGQETQYF.

Concerning this clonotype: At one end the junction does not follow the germline gene, possibly because of a read error. The chain carries TRBV7-7 and TRBJ2-5; no reliable D call. The better agreement between TRBJ2-7 and the DNA end casts doubt on the J call. Germline V lookup: CDR1 SSHAT, CDR2 FNYEAQ (reference sequence). CDR3 length: 13 residues. The CDR3 DNA reads as TGTGCTAGCAGCCCTATTGGCTCCGACGAGCAGTACTTC. Its protein product is CASSPIGSDEQYF.